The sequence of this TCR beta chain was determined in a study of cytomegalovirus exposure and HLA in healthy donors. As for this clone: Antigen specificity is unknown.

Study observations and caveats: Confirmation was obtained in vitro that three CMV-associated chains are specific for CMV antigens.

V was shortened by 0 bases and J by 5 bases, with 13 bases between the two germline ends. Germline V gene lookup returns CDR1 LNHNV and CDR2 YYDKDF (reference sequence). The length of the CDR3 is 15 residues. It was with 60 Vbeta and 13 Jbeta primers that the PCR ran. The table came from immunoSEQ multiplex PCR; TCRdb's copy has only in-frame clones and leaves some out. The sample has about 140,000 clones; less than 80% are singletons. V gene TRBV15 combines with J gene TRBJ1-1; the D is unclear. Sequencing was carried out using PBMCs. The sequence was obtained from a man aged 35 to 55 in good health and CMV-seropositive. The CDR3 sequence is CATSREASGRTEAFF. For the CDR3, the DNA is TGTGCCACCAGCAGAGAGGCCAGCGGCAGAACTGAAGCTTTCTTT.